This record looks at one T cell receptor (beta chain) sequence and its context. Categorization into cohorts depended on clinical history that participants reported. This record belongs to a study of blood T cell repertoires in COVID-19. Germline values: CDR1 KGHSH, CDR2 LQKENI. J gave up 7 bases and V 3 bases, and 6 bases lay outside the gene matches. This CDR3 is built from 14 residues. Original data processing: How many nucleated cells were present was estimated from reference gene primer amplification. The data were produced by immunoSEQ multiplex PCR, yet TCRdb's version contains in-frame clones alone and is incomplete. D and trimming come from the DNA, and the V and J calls and clone size come from that table. The sample comprises around 190,000 clones, roughly 84% of which are singletons, and approximately 3% rests with the top ten.

The sequenced material came from PBMCs or T cells enriched from blood (not recorded which). The sequence derives from a woman aged 25 to 39 who had been exposed to COVID-19. The genes are TRBV18 and TRBJ1-1; 9 bases agree with TRBD1. The CDR3 nucleotides read TGTGCCAGCTCACCTAACAGGGGGCCGGTTGAAGCTTTCTTT. This codes for CASSPNRGPVEAFF.